A single sample gave rise to the 2 T cell receptor beta chains below, sequenced in a study of identifying expanded T cells in peripheral blood. Here immunoSEQ multiplex PCR was the method, and the copy in TCRdb shows in-frame clones only, minus some. The sample shows approximately 80,000 clones, about four fifths of them seen only once. The source material was blood. The receptors were gathered from a person between 18 and 70 years old in good health.

The chain combines TRBV29-1 with TRBJ2-1; D might be TRBD2 (5 bases). This CDR3 contains 12 residues. The V end was cut by 7 bases, the J end by 3 bases, with 10 bases between. Germline V gives CDR1 SQVTM, CDR2 ANQGSEA. CDR3 bases: TGCAGCGCGGACTTCCACTACAATGAGCAGTTCTTC. Amino acid sequence: CSADFHYNEQFF.

This clone was picked up one time. This chain uses TRBV6-4 with TRBJ2-1, with 9 nucleotides matching TRBD1. In germline, CDR1 is MRHNA, CDR2 SNTAGT. With 3 bases clipped from V and 4 bases from J, the junction kept 1 base outside the gene matches. This CDR3 is 14 amino acids long. Here the CDR3 reads CASSEQGAYNEQFF. The CDR3 nucleotides read TGTGCCAGCAGTGAACAGGGGGCTTACAATGAGCAGTTCTTC.